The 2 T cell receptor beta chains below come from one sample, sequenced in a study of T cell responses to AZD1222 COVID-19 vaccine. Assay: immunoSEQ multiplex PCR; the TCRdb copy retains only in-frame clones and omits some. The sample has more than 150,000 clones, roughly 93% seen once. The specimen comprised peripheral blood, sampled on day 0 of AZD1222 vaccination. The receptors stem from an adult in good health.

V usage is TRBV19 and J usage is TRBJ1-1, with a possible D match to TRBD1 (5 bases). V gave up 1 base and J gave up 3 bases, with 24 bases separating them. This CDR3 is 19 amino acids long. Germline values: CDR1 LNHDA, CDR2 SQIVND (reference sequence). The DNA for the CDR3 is TGTGCCAGTAGTATAGGCCTCGGATGGCAGGGAAGGTCGGACACTGAAGCTTTCTTT. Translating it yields CASSIGLGWQGRSDTEAFF.

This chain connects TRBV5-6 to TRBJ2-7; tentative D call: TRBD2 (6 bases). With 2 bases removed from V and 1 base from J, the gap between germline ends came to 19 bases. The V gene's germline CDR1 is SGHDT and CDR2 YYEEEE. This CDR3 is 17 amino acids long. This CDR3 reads CASSFTIGGTVSYEQYF. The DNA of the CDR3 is TGTGCCAGCAGCTTTACAATTGGGGGGACTGTTTCCTACGAGCAGTACTTC.